The next 27 T cell receptor beta chains were all read from a single sample in a study of cytomegalovirus exposure and HLA in healthy donors (dated by TCRdb to about 2017). Library prep was done by the immunoSEQ multiplex PCR assay. A mixture of 60 forward primers for TCR Vbeta segments and 13 reverse primers for TCR Jbeta segments was used in the multiplex PCR. As stored in TCRdb, this immuneACCESS dataset retains in-frame rearrangements with V and J assigned. A fraction of the clones does not appear; measured against another copy, unresolved V genes explain less than half of the discrepancy, and the remainder lacks a known reason. This sample comprises hundreds of thousands of clones, about 66% of them detected only once. The top ten constitute around 2.3% of the sample. Sample: PBMCs. Source of these receptors: a female donor in good health and CMV-seronegative.

The V and J genes are TRBV19 and TRBJ2-3; 7 positions agree with TRBD2. V was clipped by 11 bases and J by 0 bases; unmatched bases: 14. This CDR3 comprises 16 residues. Germline V gene lookup returns CDR1 LNHDA and CDR2 SQIVND (reference sequence). This CDR3 reads CAVGGRSPSSTDTQYF. The CDR3 DNA is TGTGCCGTGGGGGGGAGGAGCCCATCTAGCACAGATACGCAGTATTTT.

The chain couples TRBV5-6 to TRBJ2-7; TRBD1 is a possible D gene (5 bases). This CDR3 is 18 amino acids long. Trimming stripped 0 bases from V and 4 bases from J, with 23 bases between. Germline loops: CDR1 SGHDT, CDR2 YYEEEE. CDR3 sequence reads: CASSLEASGQSKVYEQYF. CDR3 coding DNA: TGTGCCAGCAGCTTGGAAGCGTCAGGACAAAGCAAGGTATACGAGCAGTACTTC.

The chain combines TRBV5-6 with TRBJ2-1; the match to TRBD2 covers 8 bases. Trimming cost V 4 bases and J 0 bases; bases outside gene matches: 9. There are 17 residues in the CDR3. Germline V CDR1 and CDR2: SGHDT, YYEEEE. CDR3 protein: CASSRRVSGISYNEQFF. CDR3 DNA sequence: TGTGCCAGCAGCCGGAGGGTTAGCGGGATCTCCTACAATGAGCAGTTCTTC.

The V call is TRBV6-5, the J call TRBJ2-3; TRBD1 agrees at 7 bases. After removal of 4 bases from V and 2 bases from J, the junction contained 3 bases not matched to a gene. The CDR3 is 14 amino acids. Germline CDR1 reads MNHEY; CDR2 reads SVGAGI. The CDR3 nucleotides are TGTGCCAGCAGTTTGGGACAGATCACAGATACGCAGTATTTT. It specifies CASSLGQITDTQYF.

This clone was detected only once. The rearrangement joins TRBV7-8 to TRBJ2-1; TRBD2 matches at 12 bases. The germline V gene has CDR1 SGHVS and CDR2 FQNEAQ. V dropped 1 base and J dropped 1; count of bases not matched to a gene: 8. The CDR3 totals 19 residues. CDR3 residues: CASSLEGLAGTGSYNEQFF. DNA for the CDR3: TGTGCCAGCAGCTTAGAGGGACTAGCGGGCACCGGGTCCTACAATGAGCAGTTCTTC.

The chain has TRBV7-2 and TRBJ2-7, with D tentatively TRBD2 (5 bases). The CDR3 totals 16 residues. Per germline, CDR1 SGHTA and CDR2 FQGNSA. V was cut by 5 bases and J by 5 bases, with 22 bases left in between. The CDR3 here is CASSPPLGLSSDEQYF. CDR3 coding DNA: TGTGCCAGCAGCCCCCCACTAGGCCTAAGCTCGGACGAGCAGTACTTC.

In regard to this clone: Additional DNA sequences in this sample encode the identical CDR3. The V gene is TRBV27, the J gene TRBJ2-1, with TRBD2 matching over 11 bases. The V and J ends lost 5 bases and 5 bases, in that order; junction bases with no gene match: 5. CDR1 and CDR2 from the germline V gene are MNHEY and SMNVEV (reference sequence). There are 15 residues in the CDR3. The CDR3 DNA reads TGTGCCAGCAGTCTCGGGACTAGCGGAGACAATGAGCAGTTCTTC. Its translation is CASSLGTSGDNEQFF.

This sequence joins TRBV13 and TRBJ1-1, with 10 bases aligning to TRBD1. The germline V gene has CDR1 PRHDT and CDR2 FYEKMQ (reference sequence). The CDR3 contains 14 residues. J was trimmed by 2 bases and V by 6 bases; bases with no gene match: 3. The CDR3 sequence is CASRETGGNTEAFF. The CDR3 coding sequence is TGTGCCAGCAGGGAGACAGGGGGCAACACTGAAGCTTTCTTT.

The J gene is TRBJ2-7, the V gene TRBV11-3; TRBD2 agrees at 11 bases. The V gene's germline CDR1 is SGHNT and CDR2 YENEEA. The CDR3 is 13 amino acids. V lost 4 bases, J lost 6 bases, and 2 bases stayed unmatched. The CDR3 sequence is CASSYGTSGEQYF. The CDR3 nucleotides are TGTGCCAGCAGCTACGGGACTAGCGGCGAGCAGTACTTC.

This chain uses TRBV27 with TRBJ1-5; a possible D gene is TRBD1 (5 bases). The V and J ends lost 8 bases and 7 bases respectively, with 12 bases between them. This CDR3 has 12 amino acids. The V gene's germline CDR1 is MNHEY and CDR2 SMNVEV (reference sequence). Here the CDR3 DNA reads TGTGCCAGCGGTACCACAGGACAGCCCCAGCATTTT. This translates into CASGTTGQPQHF.

The chain uses TRBV19 and TRBJ2-3; tentative D call: TRBD1 (5 bases). CDR1 is LNHDA and CDR2 is SQIVND in the germline V gene (reference sequence). The CDR3 length is 16 residues. V lost 5 bases and J lost 0, with 15 bases in between. The CDR3 region is CASSPSGSASTDTQYF. CDR3 in DNA: TGTGCCAGTAGTCCCTCAGGGTCCGCCAGCACAGATACGCAGTATTTT.

The V gene is TRBV5-1, the J gene TRBJ2-5, with 9 bases that match TRBD1. Per the germline V gene, CDR1 is SGHRS and CDR2 is YFSETQ. The V segment lost 4 bases and the J segment 2 bases; nucleotides outside the gene matches: 9. The CDR3 covers 16 residues. The CDR3 loop is CASSGTVGTGQETQYF. Written as DNA, the CDR3 is TGCGCCAGCAGCGGGACGGTAGGGACAGGGCAAGAGACCCAGTACTTC.

The gene calls are TRBV5-4 and TRBJ2-2, with 10 bases matching TRBD1. The CDR3 contains 14 residues. V gave up 5 bases and J gave up 6 bases; unmatched junction bases: 4. The germline CDR1 and CDR2 sequences are SGHNT and YYREEE (reference sequence). CDR3 protein: CASRLTGGPGELFF. The CDR3 bases are TGTGCCAGCAGATTGACAGGGGGCCCCGGGGAGCTGTTTTTT.

This chain connects TRBV2 to TRBJ2-2; D is perhaps TRBD2 (5 bases). CDR3 length: 15 residues. The germline CDR1 and CDR2 sequences are SNHLY and FYNNEI. The germline V and J ends were trimmed by 4 bases and 5 bases, with 14 bases remaining between them. CDR3 protein: CASSVEASVTGELFF. Written as DNA, the CDR3 is TGTGCCAGCAGTGTGGAGGCCAGCGTGACCGGGGAGCTGTTTTTT.

Only one count was recorded for this clone. J is TRBJ1-3 and V is TRBV11-1; D not resolved. The CDR3 consists of 13 residues. V was cut by 3 bases and J by 3 bases, with 6 bases left in between. Germline loops: CDR1 SGHAT, CDR2 FQDESV (reference sequence). CDR3 sequence reads: CASSFVVGNTIYF. The CDR3 nucleotides are TGTGCCAGCAGCTTCGTAGTTGGAAACACCATATATTTT.

This chain uses TRBV27 with TRBJ1-1; D perhaps matches TRBD1 (5 bases). The CDR3 totals 14 residues. Between the trimmed V and J ends, which lost 2 bases and 1 base, there was a span of 8 bases. Germline V gene data show CDR1 as MNHEY and CDR2 as SMNVEV (reference sequence). The CDR3 reads CASSLGAWNTEAFF. The CDR3 nucleotides read TGTGCCAGCAGTTTAGGGGCCTGGAACACTGAAGCTTTCTTT.

This sequence joins TRBV11-3 and TRBJ2-7; 7 bases map to TRBD2. There are 13 residues in the CDR3. Germline V gene data show CDR1 as SGHNT and CDR2 as YENEEA. V shed 5 bases and J 4 bases; nucleotides not matched to a gene: 5. The CDR3 DNA sequence: TGTGCCAGCAGCAGCGGGACCGTATACGAGCAGTACTTC. It yields the protein CASSSGTVYEQYF.

V gene TRBV6-1 combines with J gene TRBJ2-3; TRBD2 matches at 9 bases. After removal of 6 bases from V and 1 base from J, the junction contained 2 bases not matched to a gene. There are 14 residues in the CDR3. Per the germline V gene, CDR1 is MNHNS and CDR2 is SASEGT. CDR3 protein: CASRTSGGTDTQYF. CDR3 nucleotides: TGTGCCAGCAGGACTAGCGGAGGCACAGATACGCAGTATTTT.

This clone was counted a few times. This chain connects TRBV5-1 to TRBJ1-2; possibly TRBD1 for D (6 bases). The CDR3 has 14 residues. The ends were cut back, 0 bases at V and 6 bases at J, with 12 bases in the middle. The V gene's germline CDR1 is SGHRS and CDR2 YFSETQ. CDR3 protein: CASSLAAGENGYTF. For the CDR3, the DNA is TGCGCCAGCAGCTTGGCGGCAGGGGAAAATGGCTACACCTTC.

This chain joins TRBV11-2 and TRBJ2-3, with TRBD2 matching over 10 bases. The length of the CDR3 is 17 residues. Germline values: CDR1 SGHAT, CDR2 FQNNGV. V trimming: 4 bases; J trimming: 4 bases; junction bases outside the gene matches: 11. The CDR3 protein is CASSSSWGLAGADTQYF. The CDR3 nucleotides read TGTGCCAGCAGCTCTTCCTGGGGGCTAGCGGGGGCAGATACGCAGTATTTT.

A single count supports this clone. The chain uses TRBV10-3 and TRBJ2-7; the D gene is possibly TRBD2 (6 bases). Per germline, CDR1 ENHRY and CDR2 SYGVKD. The CDR3 has 12 amino acids. V was pared by 5 bases and J by 4 bases, with 9 bases between. Written as DNA, the CDR3 is TGTGCCATCAGTCCTCGGGGGTACGAGCAGTACTTC. Encoded protein: CAISPRGYEQYF.

V and J are TRBV7-2 and TRBJ2-3; unclear D gene. CDR3 length equals 16 residues. Trimming shortened V by 2 bases and J by 1 base, and 13 bases separated the two germline ends. CDR1 is SGHTA, CDR2 FQGNSA, per germline. In DNA, the CDR3 is TGTGCCAGCAGCTTAAGGCGAGGCGCTGGCACAGATACGCAGTATTTT. This translates into CASSLRRGAGTDTQYF.

V and J are TRBV5-6 and TRBJ2-5, with D perhaps TRBD1 (5 bases). V was shortened by 4 bases and J by 2 bases, with 12 bases between the two germline ends. CDR3 size: 14 residues. Germline CDR1 reads SGHDT; CDR2 reads YYEEEE. CDR3: CASSEQDIQETQYF. CDR3 sequence (DNA): TGTGCCAGCAGCGAACAGGACATACAAGAGACCCAGTACTTC.

J is TRBJ2-7 and V is TRBV19; 10 nucleotides line up with TRBD2. Germline V gene sequence: CDR1 LNHDA, CDR2 SQIVND (reference sequence). The V and J ends lost 4 bases and 5 bases, in that order; junction bases with no gene match: 5. The CDR3 sequence is 14 residues long. In nucleotides, the CDR3 is TGTGCCAGTAGTACTAGCGGGAGCCTCAACGAGCAGTACTTC. As protein: CASSTSGSLNEQYF.

V usage is TRBV27 and J usage is TRBJ2-1, with 8 bases that match TRBD2. The germline gives CDR1 MNHEY, CDR2 SMNVEV (reference sequence). CDR3 length: 16 amino acids. With V trimmed by 5 bases and J by 4 bases, 10 bases remained unmatched. CDR3 region: CASSPLGLATYNEQFF. CDR3 nucleotide sequence: TGTGCCAGCAGTCCCCTTGGACTAGCAACTTACAATGAGCAGTTCTTC.

This clone was counted once. The chain joins TRBV5-8 to TRBJ1-3, with D possibly being TRBD1 (6 bases). Trimming stripped 4 bases from V and 0 bases from J, with 8 bases between. The CDR3 is 14 amino acids. The germline gives CDR1 SGHTS, CDR2 YDEGEE. The CDR3, as DNA: TGTGCCAGCAGCCGGGACATCTCTGGAAACACCATATATTTT. This sequence encodes CASSRDISGNTIYF.

The rearrangement links TRBV18 to TRBJ1-4, with 7 positions matching TRBD1. The germline CDR1 and CDR2 sequences are KGHSH and LQKENI. CDR3 length: 16 residues. Trimming removed 3 bases from V and 5 bases from J; junction bases left unmatched: 9. The CDR3 coding sequence is TGTGCCAGCTCACCCCCTGACAGGGCAAGAAATGAAAAACTGTTTTTT. Protein: CASSPPDRARNEKLFF. Drawing the rest from reference TRBV18 and TRBJ1-4, the complete variable domain is NAGVMQNPRHLVRRRGQEARLRCSPMKGHSHVYWYRQLPEEGLKFMVYLQKENIIDESGMPKERFSAEFPKEGPSILRIQQVVRGDSAAYFCASSPPDRARNEKLFFGSGTQLSVL.